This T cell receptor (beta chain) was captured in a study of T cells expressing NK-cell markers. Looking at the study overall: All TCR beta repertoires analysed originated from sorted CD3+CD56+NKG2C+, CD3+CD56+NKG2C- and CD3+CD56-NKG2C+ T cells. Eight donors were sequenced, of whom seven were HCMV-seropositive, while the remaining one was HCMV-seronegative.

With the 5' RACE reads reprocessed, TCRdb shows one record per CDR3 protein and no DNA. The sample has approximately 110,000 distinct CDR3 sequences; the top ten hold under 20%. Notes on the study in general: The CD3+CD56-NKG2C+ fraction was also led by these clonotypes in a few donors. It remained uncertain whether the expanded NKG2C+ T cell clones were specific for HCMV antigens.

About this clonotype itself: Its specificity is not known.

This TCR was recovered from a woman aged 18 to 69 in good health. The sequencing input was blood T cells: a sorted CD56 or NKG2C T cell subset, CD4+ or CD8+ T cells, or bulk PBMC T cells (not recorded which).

This CDR3 is CASSPGTPSNEQFF. The V call is TRBV4-2, the J call TRBJ2-1; the TCRdb call, TRBD1, lacks DNA for checking. There are 14 residues in the CDR3. The germline CDR1 and CDR2 sequences are LGHNA and YNFKEQ.